Listed below are T cell receptor beta chains from one sample, sequenced in a study of blood T cell repertoires in COVID-19. Profiled with immunoSEQ multiplex PCR; TCRdb holds only in-frame clones, not every one. Of more than 85,000 clones in the sample, over 70% were seen once. The sample was peripheral blood. The receptors originated from a man between 65 and 85 years old with acute or convalescent COVID-19. CDR3s leave out the opening cysteine and the closing phenylalanine or tryptophan. Clone size, where shown, is once, few, many, or a class for clones that have expanded.

clone_size j_call v_call cdr3_aa
. TRBJ2-1 TRBV18 ASSLGQGMVNEQF
. TRBJ1-5 TRBV6-2/TRBV6-3 ASSYSGRGDQPQH
few TRBJ2-7 TRBV5-8 ASSWGDRENEQY
. TRBJ1-5 TRBV19 ASRTLGTNSNQPQH
. TRBJ1-2 TRBV5-6 ASSLAGTGDNGYT
. TRBJ2-2 TRBV7-2 ASSLFVANTGELF
. TRBJ1-5 TRBV7-9 ASSPDSGYQPQH
once TRBJ2-5 TRBV10-3 AIKRDREETQY
once TRBJ2-1 TRBV15 ATSRGLVSDEQF
few TRBJ2-7 TRBV28 ASKLGGYEQY
. TRBJ1-2 TRBV15 ATSRDPGSNYGYT
. TRBJ1-4 TRBV27 ASSFSPVSTNEKLF
. TRBJ2-1 TRBV12-3/TRBV12-4 ASTQSYNEQF
. TRBJ2-5 TRBV4-3 ASSQAPRTGGLGETQY
. TRBJ2-1 TRBV12-5 ASGFGLAEEQF
. TRBJ2-5 TRBV28 ASSLQGAETQY
few TRBJ1-4 TRBV27 ASRGGTGRLEKLF
. TRBJ2-5 TRBV30 AGWFPGLLH
. TRBJ2-7 TRBV28 ASGGTGRPEQY
few TRBJ2-2 TRBV6-5 ASTPRDRGTGELF
few TRBJ2-1 TRBV7-8 ASSPGTSPGNEQF
. TRBJ2-7 TRBV9 ASSVGTSGRARVYEQY
many TRBJ2-7 TRBV3-1/TRBV3-2 ASSQSGLNYEQY
. TRBJ1-5 TRBV6-5 ASSYAWTGRASPQH
. TRBJ2-3 TRBV29-1 SVEQGRTQY
many TRBJ1-6 TRBV3-1/TRBV3-2 ASSPTPGQAFLTLH
. TRBJ1-2 TRBV5-1 ASSPGNRAFYGYT
. TRBJ2-3 TRBV5-8 ASSPGTGGSDTQY
once TRBJ2-7 TRBV5-1 ASSLSGMGYEQY
. TRBJ2-7 TRBV9 ASSVAFGLAGGPPYEQY
. TRBJ2-1 TRBV10-2 ASIGGEGSNEQF
. TRBJ2-2 TRBV24-1 ATSGPAGELF
. TRBJ2-3 TRBV5-4 ASSSGQLFSTDTQY
. TRBJ1-2 TRBV7-2 ASSLGGREAHGYT
. TRBJ2-3 TRBV6-4 ASSVERFTDTQY
. TRBJ1-2 TRBV19 ASKMTGGYGYT
. TRBJ2-1 TRBV7-2 ASSSWRLAGDEQF
. TRBJ2-5 TRBV3-1/TRBV3-2 ASSPGTAIQETQY
once TRBJ1-2 TRBV18 ASSPSGQPPGVDYGYT
. TRBJ2-1 TRBV12-2 ASRSSSRGLPYNEQF
. TRBJ2-2 TRBV12-5 ASGLVLGGVDTGELF
. TRBJ2-7 TRBV5-1 ASSDTGGPGEQY
. TRBJ2-5 TRBV24-1 ATSPRGYQETQY
. TRBJ2-3 TRBV13 ASSTGTSGRGTDTQY
few TRBJ2-7 TRBV25-1 ASSAQGALSYEQY
few TRBJ1-1 TRBV29-1 SVSKIRAGGTEAF
few TRBJ1-2 TRBV6-5 ASSPDRTNYGYT